This T cell receptor beta chain stems from a study of blood T cell repertoires in COVID-19 (dated by TCRdb to 2020 to 2022). Notes on the research overall: Samples covering the acute and convalescent phases of COVID-19 were provided by collaborators in the United States, Italy and Spain. The prospective study material was composed of cDNA or gDNA derived from T cells, B-cell-depleted T cells, or PBMCs. The dataset comprised deeply sampled blood TCRbeta repertoires from subjects exposed to, actively infected with, or recovered from COVID-19. The repertoires were made available in a free public database intended to serve as a resource for research on the immune response to SARS-CoV-2. The samples were drawn from two sources: the first 160 participants of the ongoing ImmuneRACE study, and 1,200 or so subjects contributed by 6 global collaborators. The sample metadata nearly always contained a de-identified subject ID, COVID-19 status, age in years and sex. HLA class I and class II types, where available, came from metadata supplied by the sample provider rather than from assay-based typing.

Regarding this clone: The antigen this receptor binds is unknown. No much larger clone exists at a distance of one base, and base qualities are not known.

General study outcomes and caveats: Clinical and demographic metadata were provided uncurated, with the amount varying by source and participant.

TCRbeta CDR3 regions were amplified from genomic DNA using the immunoSEQ Assay, a bias-controlled multiplex PCR. The authors processed their data as follows. The number of nucleated cells in each sample was estimated from the amplification of reference gene primers within the assay. Sequence reads were collapsed and filtered to measure the absolute abundance of every unique TCRbeta CDR3 rearrangement. Productive Simpson clonality was computed per sample as the square root of Simpson's diversity index over productive rearrangements. TCRdb took this table from immuneACCESS and kept in-frame rearrangements with V and J called. Such tables lack part of the clones; where checked against another copy, unresolved V genes explain under half of the gap, and the rest is unexplained. Clonal size and the V and J genes are those of that table, whereas D and trimming came from the DNA. The sample table lists roughly 66,000 clones, 90% to 95% of them with a count of one. Less than 9.5% of the sample is held by the ten biggest clonotypes.

Each collaborating institution followed its own protocols to collect whole blood in K2EDTA tubes. For TCRbeta analysis, collaborator samples were shipped as frozen whole blood, as isolated PBMCs, or as DNA extracted from either sample type. The CDR3 runs 13 residues from the cysteine to the phenylalanine. Only the CDR3 DNA is retained, 39 bases long and in frame from the first base. The V end gives up 8 bases and the J end 0 bases, leaving 3 bases in the junction not matched to a gene. The germline V gene supplies CDR1 MDHEN and CDR2 SYDVKM. Source material: peripheral blood. The receptor was isolated from a human donor in a cohort sampled during active COVID-19. The rearrangement joined TRBV28 to TRBJ2-7, with 8 bases aligning to TRBD2. The CDR3 here reads CASGSGSSYEQYF. The DNA sequence is as follows: TGTGCCAGCGGCAGCGGGAGCTCCTACGAGCAGTACTTC. The CDR3, completed at both ends by the reference TRBV28 and TRBJ2-7 genes, gives the full variable domain DVKVTQSSRYLVKRTGEKVFLECVQDMDHENMFWYRQDPGLGLRLIYFSYDVKMKEKGDIPEGYSVSREKKERFSLILESASTNQTSMYLCASGSGSSYEQYFGPGTRLTVT.